This TCR beta chain is from a study of post-analysis software for immune sequencing data. Study overall: Both relapsing-remitting and secondary progressive multiple sclerosis featured among the disease courses, as did progressive-relapsing multiple sclerosis. Study observations and caveats: Patients showed TRBV5-6, TRBV5-1 and TRBV20-1 among roughly five TRBV segments more frequent than in controls. Controls significantly exceeded multiple sclerosis patients in normalized Chao1 diversity. F measure clustering grouped samples strongly by preparation batch.

Unique-molecular-identifier-tagged TCR beta cDNA libraries were used. Roughly 510,000 cDNA molecules were recovered from an input of roughly 0.85 to 10 million T cells. Each CDR3 protein is one row after TCRdb ran MiXCR on the PCR reads. The data contain 820,000 or so distinct CDR3 sequences, roughly 50% of them seen just once; the ten biggest clones take up under 6%. Regarding this clonotype: Its antigen is as yet unknown.

Germline V lookup: CDR1 MGHRA, CDR2 YSYEKL. The CDR3 runs to 15 residues. V lost 0 bases to trimming and J lost 4 bases; unmatched junction nucleotides: 5. This sequence originates from a girl aged 5 to 17 with multiple sclerosis. The specimen sequenced was blood. The V gene is TRBV4-1, the J gene TRBJ2-5; 7 nucleotides match TRBD2. In nucleotides, the CDR3 is TGCGCCAGCAGCCAAGAGGCGGGAGAGGTAGAGACCCAGTACTTC. It translates to CASSQEAGEVETQYF.